The TCR beta chain under discussion was sequenced for a study of shared clonotypes between healthy human individuals. There were only Caucasian adults among the donors, and all lived in Nashville, Tennessee. In the study's own analysis: Filtering differed, since immunoSEQ gave only junction sequences and no quality scores. Profiled with immunoSEQ multiplex PCR; TCRdb holds only in-frame clones, not every one. V and J calls and clone size are given by that table; D and trimming were obtained from the DNA. This sample carries under 750,000 clones, over 60% of them seen once, and the ten largest clones take less than 2%. This sequence originates from a woman aged 25-40 years in good health. The sequenced material came from memory CD4+ T cells sorted from blood. The subset denotes: CD45RA-negative fraction.

CDR3 region: CASSQIPTYNEQFF. The CDR3, as DNA: TGTGCCAGCAGCCAAATACCGACTTACAATGAGCAGTTCTTC. The gene calls are TRBV7-8 and TRBJ2-1; no clear D. With 5 bases removed from V and 4 bases from J, the gap between germline ends came to 12 bases. There are 14 residues in the CDR3. Germline V CDR1 and CDR2: SGHVS, FQNEAQ.